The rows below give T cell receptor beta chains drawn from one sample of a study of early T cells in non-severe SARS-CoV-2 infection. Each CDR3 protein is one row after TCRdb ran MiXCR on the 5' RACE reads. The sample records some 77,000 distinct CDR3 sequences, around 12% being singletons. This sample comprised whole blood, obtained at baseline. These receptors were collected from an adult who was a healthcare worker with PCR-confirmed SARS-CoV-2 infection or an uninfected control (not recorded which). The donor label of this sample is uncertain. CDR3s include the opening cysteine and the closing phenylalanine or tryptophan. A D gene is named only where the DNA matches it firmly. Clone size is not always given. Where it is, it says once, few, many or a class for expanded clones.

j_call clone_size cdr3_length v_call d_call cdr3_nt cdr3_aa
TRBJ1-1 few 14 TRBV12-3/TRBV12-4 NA TGTGCCAGCAGTCGAGGGGGGATGAACACTGAAGCTTTCTTT CASSRGGMNTEAFF
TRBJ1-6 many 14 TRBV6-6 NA TGTGCCAGCAGACTGAGGGGCTATAATTCACCCCTCCACTTT CASRLRGYNSPLHF
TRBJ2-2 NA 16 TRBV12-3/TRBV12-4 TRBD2 TGTGCCAGCAGTTTCCTTCCGGGAGGCCGGACCGGGGAGCTGTTTTTT CASSFLPGGRTGELFF
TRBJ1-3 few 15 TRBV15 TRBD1 TGTGCCACCAGCCTAGACAGGGTTCCCGGAAACACCATATATTTT CATSLDRVPGNTIYF
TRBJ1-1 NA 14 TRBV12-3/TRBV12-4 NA TGTGCCAGCCTAGCGGGGCGGATGAACACTGAAGCTTTCTTT CASLAGRMNTEAFF
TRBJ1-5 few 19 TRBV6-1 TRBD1 TGTGCCAGCAGTGGCCGACAGGGAGGGTCCAGTTTGGGCAATCAGCCCCAGCATTTT CASSGRQGGSSLGNQPQHF
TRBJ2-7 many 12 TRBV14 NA TGTGCCAGCAGCCGGACAAAGTACGAGCAGTACTTC CASSRTKYEQYF
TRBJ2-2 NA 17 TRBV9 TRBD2 TGTGCCAGCAGCGTAGCCCCAGCGGGGGCCCACACCGGGGAGCTGTTTTTT CASSVAPAGAHTGELFF
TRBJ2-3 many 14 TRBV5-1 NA TGCGCCAGCAGCTCCGCGGACAGCACAGATACGCAGTATTTT CASSSADSTDTQYF
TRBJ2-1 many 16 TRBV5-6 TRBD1 TGTGCCAGCAGAGCGACCGGGACAGGGGGCTACAATGAGCAGTTCTTC CASRATGTGGYNEQFF
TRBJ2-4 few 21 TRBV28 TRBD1 TGTGCCAGCAGTTTCAACCCACCTGGACAGGGGGCTCGAAGAACCAAAAACATTCAGTACTTC CASSFNPPGQGARRTKNIQYF
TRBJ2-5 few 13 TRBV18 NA TGTGCCAGCTCACCACCGGGGTTGGAGACCCAGTACTTC CASSPPGLETQYF
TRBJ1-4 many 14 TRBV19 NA TGTGCCAGTAGTACCACAGGGACCTCCGAAAAACTGTTTTTT CASSTTGTSEKLFF
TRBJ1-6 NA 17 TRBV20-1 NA TGCAGTGCTAGAGATCTTTCGGTGAACTCCTATAATTCACCCCTCCACTTT CSARDLSVNSYNSPLHF
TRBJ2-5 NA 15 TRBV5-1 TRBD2 TGCGCCAGCAGCTTGGGGCCTAGCGGGCAAGAGACCCAGTACTTC CASSLGPSGQETQYF
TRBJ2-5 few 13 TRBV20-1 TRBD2 TGCAGTGCTAGAGAGGGACTAGAGGGGACCCAGTACTTC CSAREGLEGTQYF
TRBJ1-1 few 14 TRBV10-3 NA TGTGCCATCAGCCCCGACGGAAAGAACACTGAAGCTTTCTTT CAISPDGKNTEAFF
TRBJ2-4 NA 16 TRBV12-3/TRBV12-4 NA TGTGCCAGCAGTTTTAGTGGGAGGACAGCCAAAAACATTCAGTACTTC CASSFSGRTAKNIQYF
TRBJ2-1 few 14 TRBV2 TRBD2 TGTGCCAGCAGTTGGACTAGCAGCTACAATGAGCAGTTCTTC CASSWTSSYNEQFF
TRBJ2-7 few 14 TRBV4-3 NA TGCGCCAGCAGCCAAGATGAGGGGACCTACGAGCAGTACTTC CASSQDEGTYEQYF
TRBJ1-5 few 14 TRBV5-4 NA TGTGCCAGCAGCGGGGACGGGAGCAATCAGCCCCAGCATTTT CASSGDGSNQPQHF
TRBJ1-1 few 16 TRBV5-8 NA TGTGCCAGCAGCACCCATCTGAAGGGGGGACGGACTGAAGCTTTCTTT CASSTHLKGGRTEAFF
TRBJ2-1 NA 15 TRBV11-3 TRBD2 TGTGCCAGCAGAGCGACTAGCGGATCCTCCAATGAGCAGTTCTTC CASRATSGSSNEQFF
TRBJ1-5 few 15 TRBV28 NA TGTGCCAGCAGTTTATGGCAGGGAGATATCAAGCCCCAGCATTTT CASSLWQGDIKPQHF
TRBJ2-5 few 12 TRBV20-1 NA TGCAGTGCTAGAGAGGGGCAAGAGACCCAGTACTTC CSAREGQETQYF
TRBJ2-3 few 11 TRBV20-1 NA TGCAGTGCTCTGACTAGTCATACGCAGTATTTT CSALTSHTQYF
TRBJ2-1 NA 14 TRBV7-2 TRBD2 TGTGCCAGCAGCGCGGGACTAGCGGACAATGAGCAGTTCTTC CASSAGLADNEQFF
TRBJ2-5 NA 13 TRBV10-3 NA TGTGCCATCAGTGTACAGGCGCCAGAGACCCAGTACTTC CAISVQAPETQYF
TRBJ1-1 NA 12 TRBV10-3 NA TGTGCCACGGGGGGCGTGAACACTGAAGCTTTCTTT CATGGVNTEAFF
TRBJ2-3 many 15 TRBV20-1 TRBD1 TGCAGTGCTAACCCCGGACAGGGTACAACAGATACGCAGTATTTT CSANPGQGTTDTQYF
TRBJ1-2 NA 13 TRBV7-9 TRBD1 TGTGCCAACAGTTTCGGGACAGGGGATGGCTACACCTTC CANSFGTGDGYTF
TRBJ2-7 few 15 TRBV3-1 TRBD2 TGTGCCAGCAGCCAAGCGGCTAGCGGGGCGTACGAGCAGTACTTC CASSQAASGAYEQYF
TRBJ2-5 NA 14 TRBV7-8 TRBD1 TGTGCCAGCAGCTTAGCGATGGACAGGGGGACCCAGTACTTC CASSLAMDRGTQYF
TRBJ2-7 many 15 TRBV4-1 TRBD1 TGCGCCAGCAGCCCTCTTCCGGGACAGGGCCTAGAGCAGTACTTC CASSPLPGQGLEQYF
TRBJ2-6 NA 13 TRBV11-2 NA TGTGCCAGCAGCTTTGCTGGGGCCAACGTCCTGACTTTC CASSFAGANVLTF
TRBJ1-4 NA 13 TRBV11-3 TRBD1 TGTGCCAGCCGACGGGGACAGAAGGAAAAACTGTTTTTT CASRRGQKEKLFF
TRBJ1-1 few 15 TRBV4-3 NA TGCGCCAGCAGCCAAGAGGGAGGCATGAACACTGAAGCTTTCTTT CASSQEGGMNTEAFF
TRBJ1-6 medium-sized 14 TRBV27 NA TGTGCCAGCAGTTCTCCTTCCGGGGTATCACCCCTCCACTTT CASSSPSGVSPLHF
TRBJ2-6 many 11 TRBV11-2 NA TGTGCCAGCAGAGGAACCGGGACGCTGACTTTC CASRGTGTLTF
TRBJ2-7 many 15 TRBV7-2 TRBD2 TGTGCCAGCAGCATCCATGCGGGAGGGTCCTACGAGCAGTACTTC CASSIHAGGSYEQYF
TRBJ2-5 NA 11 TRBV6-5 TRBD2 TGTGCCAGCTGGGGGGGAGAGACCCAGTACTTC CASWGGETQYF
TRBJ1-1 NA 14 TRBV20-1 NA TGCAGTGCTACCCCACCTCCGGGGGGGCCTGAAGCTTTCTTT CSATPPPGGPEAFF
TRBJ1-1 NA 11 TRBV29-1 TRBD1 TGCAGCGTTTACAGGGGGGATGAAGCTTTCTTT CSVYRGDEAFF